This TCR beta chain was sequenced for a study of regulatory T cells in long-lasting Graves disease. Study outcomes and limitations: Public clonotype sharing was higher in persistent than newly diagnosed patients.

Time point indicated: newly diagnosed GD, antithyroid drugs for less than 3 months. After RNA was extracted from PBMCs, the TCR library was made from it. In the case of this clonotype: Its antigen is unknown.

According to the study, TCR beta libraries were built with iRepertoire HTBI primers and CDR3-region Arm-PCR. MiXCR, applied by TCRdb to the multiplex PCR reads, yields one record per CDR3 protein. The repertoire holds about 210,000 distinct CDR3 sequences, with less than 20% as singletons. Germline loops: CDR1 SGHTS, CDR2 YDEGEE. Deletions cut 0 bases from V and 4 bases from J, with 11 bases between. The CDR3 length is 15 residues. The data also belong to a second study, concerning T cells in Graves' hyperthyroidism and ophthalmopathy.

Sequenced here: peripheral blood mononuclear cells (PBMCs), sampled at new diagnosis, from a patient treated with antithyroid drugs. The chain has TRBV5-8 and TRBJ1-3, with D maybe TRBD1 (5 bases). The source is a young woman with Graves disease. As DNA, the CDR3 is TGTGCCAGCAGCTTGGATGGGGCGAGGGGAAACACCATATATTTT. Its protein is CASSLDGARGNTIYF. The full variable domain, with the rest looked up from reference TRBV5-8 and TRBJ1-3, is EAGVTQSPTHLIKTRGQQATLRCSPISGHTSVYWYQQALGLGLQFLLWYDEGEERNRGNFPPRFSGRQFPNYSSELNVNALELEDSALYLCASSLDGARGNTIYFGEGSWLTVV.